The next 16 T cell receptor beta chains were all read from a single sample in a study of T cell repertoires in cytomegalovirus infection. MiXCR was run by TCRdb on the reads, yielding one entry per CDR3 protein. The sample includes around 120,000 distinct CDR3 sequences, 8.8% of them seen just once. The sample comprised PBMCs. All receptors come from a human donor in good health (CMV status not recorded). Some clones in this sample may be carry-over from other donors' samples.

This clonotype was seen many times. This sequence joins TRBV12-3 or TRBV12-4 and TRBJ1-1; the match to TRBD1 covers 9 bases. The CDR3 spans 15 residues. The ends lost 1 base at V and 4 bases at J; junction bases unmatched: 4. The CDR3 sequence: CASSLEETGGTEAFF. As DNA, the CDR3 is TGTGCCAGCAGTTTAGAGGAGACAGGGGGCACTGAAGCTTTCTTT.

This clonotype has a count of ten or more. The rearrangement joins TRBV7-9 to TRBJ1-1, with 8 bases matching TRBD1. With 5 bases clipped from V and 3 bases from J, the junction kept 5 bases outside the gene matches. Germline-derived CDR1 and CDR2 are SEHNR and FQNEAQ (reference sequence). The CDR3 loop spans 14 amino acids. The CDR3 protein is CASSRQGKDTEAFF. Here the CDR3 DNA reads TGTGCCAGCAGCAGACAGGGGAAGGACACTGAAGCTTTCTTT.

This clonotype was picked up many times. The chain has TRBV28 and TRBJ2-1; 9 positions agree with TRBD1. CDR3 length equals 17 residues. CDR1 is MDHEN and CDR2 is SYDVKM in the germline V gene. The ends lost 2 bases at V and 2 bases at J; junction bases unmatched: 7. DNA of the CDR3: TGTGCCAGCAGTTTAAGAACAGGGGGCCTCCCCTACAATGAGCAGTTCTTC. It yields the protein CASSLRTGGLPYNEQFF.

This clonotype was seen at least ten times. This chain links TRBV5-1 with TRBJ1-2; no clear D. Trimming took 0 bases from V and 2 from J, leaving 11 bases between them. Germline CDR1 and CDR2: SGHRS and YFSETQ. This CDR3 is 15 amino acids long. DNA of the CDR3: TGCGCCAGCAGCTTGGCCGAGGGAAACAACTATGGCTACACCTTC. Its protein product is CASSLAEGNNYGYTF.

This clonotype was counted at least ten times. The chain carries TRBV19 and TRBJ1-2; D is undetermined. V was cut by 5 bases and J by 10 bases, with 20 bases left in between. CDR3 length equals 14 residues. From germline, CDR1 is LNHDA and CDR2 SQIVND (reference sequence). Here the CDR3 DNA reads TGTGCCAGTAGTCCCCGTGGCAGCAGTGGGGACTACACCTTC. Protein product: CASSPRGSSGDYTF.

This clonotype was counted ten times or more. The V gene is TRBV6-1, the J gene TRBJ1-5; the match to TRBD1 covers 8 bases. V trimming: 5 bases; J trimming: 5 bases; junction bases outside the gene matches: 5. Germline lookup yields CDR1 MNHNS and CDR2 SASEGT. This CDR3 has 14 amino acids. CDR3 region: CASSRQGRDQPQHF. DNA for the CDR3: TGTGCCAGCAGTCGACAGGGGCGAGATCAGCCCCAGCATTTT.

The chain combines TRBV5-1 with TRBJ2-1; D is uncertain. V was pared by 4 bases and J by 7 bases, with 9 bases between. Germline V gene lookup returns CDR1 SGHRS and CDR2 YFSETQ. CDR3 length: 12 amino acids. CDR3 DNA: TGCGCCAGCAGCCCCAAAATGAATGAGCAGTTCTTC. Translating it yields CASSPKMNEQFF. The full variable domain, completed using reference TRBV5-1 and TRBJ2-1, is KAGVTQTPRYLIKTRGQQVTLSCSPISGHRSVSWYQQTPGQGLQFLFEYFSETQRNKGNFPGRFSGRQFSNSRSEMNVSTLELGDSALYLCASSPKMNEQFFGPGTRLTVL.

A few counts support this clonotype. CDR3 nucleotide sequence: TGTGCCAGCAACCCGGGAAGCCTATACGAGCAGTACTTC. Translation gives CASNPGSLYEQYF. This chain links TRBV6-2 or TRBV6-3 with TRBJ2-7; perhaps TRBD2 as D (5 bases). Trimming stripped 7 bases from V and 4 bases from J, with 14 bases between. In germline, CDR1 is MNHEY, CDR2 SVGEGT. The CDR3 has 13 residues.

Of note for this clonotype: This may come from a read error, since a much larger clone is one base off. The chain combines TRBV20-1 with TRBJ2-7, with a weak D call TRBD1 (5 bases). The V gene's germline CDR1 is DFQATT and CDR2 SNEGSKA (reference sequence). V was pared by 0 bases and J by 6 bases, with 18 bases between. CDR3 size: 15 residues. The DNA of the CDR3 is TGCAGTGCTAGAGATCACAGGCTTTTGTTCGGCGAGCAGTACTTC. Translating it yields CSARDHRLLFGEQYF.

About this clonotype itself: A much larger clone differs by one base, so this may be a read error. The chain combines TRBV7-6 with TRBJ2-2; tentatively, D is TRBD2 (6 bases). This CDR3 is built from 16 residues. Germline lookup yields CDR1 SGHVS and CDR2 FNYEAQ. CDR3 amino acids: CVSSLAESGNTGELFF. CDR3 bases: TGTGTCAGCAGCTTAGCGGAGAGCGGAAACACCGGGGAGCTGTTTTTT.

The chain has TRBV20-1 and TRBJ2-7; a weak D match, TRBD1 (5 bases). This CDR3 has 12 residues. The ends were cut back, 6 bases at V and 3 bases at J, with 12 bases in the middle. The germline CDR1 and CDR2 sequences are DFQATT and SNEGSKA (reference sequence). For the CDR3, the DNA is TGCAGTGCCGTTGCAGGGTACTACGAGCAGTACTTC. This sequence encodes CSAVAGYYEQYF.

This clonotype came up a few times. The chain uses TRBV19 and TRBJ2-1, with 7 bases identical to TRBD1. The CDR3 totals 14 residues. Germline CDR1 and CDR2: LNHDA and SQIVND (reference sequence). V was clipped by 5 bases and J by 8 bases; unmatched bases: 9. In DNA form, the CDR3 reads TGTGCCAGTAGTGCGCGGACAGGTTACGATGAGCAGTTCTTC. Translated: CASSARTGYDEQFF.

This clonotype was seen only a few times. CDR3 sequence: CATSALPGQGVPDTQYF. In nucleotides, the CDR3 is TGTGCCACCAGCGCCTTACCGGGACAGGGAGTCCCAGATACGCAGTATTTT. V is TRBV15 and J is TRBJ2-3, with TRBD1 matching over 9 bases. J lost 4 bases, V lost 5 bases, and 13 bases had no gene match. The CDR3 loop spans 17 amino acids. Germline V gene lookup returns CDR1 LNHNV and CDR2 YYDKDF (reference sequence).

This chain joins TRBV5-5 and TRBJ1-1, with 7 bases that match TRBD1. The length of the CDR3 is 15 residues. In germline, CDR1 is SGHKS, CDR2 YYEKEE (reference sequence). Unmatched junction bases numbered 9, after V lost 4 bases and J lost 3 bases. In nucleotides, the CDR3 is TGTGCCAGCAGCCCGATAGGAGGGGGCCACACTGAAGCTTTCTTT. Residues: CASSPIGGGHTEAFF.

In this sample, this clonotype turned up a few times. This CDR3 is CSILLSYEQFF. CDR3 in DNA: TGCAGTATTCTTTTGAGCTATGAGCAGTTCTTC. The gene calls are TRBV20-1 and TRBJ2-1; D remains ambiguous. Per the germline V gene, CDR1 is DFQATT and CDR2 is SNEGSKA (reference sequence). This CDR3 comprises 11 residues. V was shortened by 8 bases and J by 8 bases, with 13 bases between the two germline ends.

The V and J genes are TRBV28 and TRBJ2-1; the D gene is possibly TRBD2 (6 bases). V was pared by 5 bases and J by 4 bases, with 18 bases between. In germline, CDR1 is MDHEN, CDR2 SYDVKM. The CDR3 contains 16 residues. As DNA, the CDR3 is TGTGCCAGCAGTCCCTCCCCCGGGGGTACATACAATGAGCAGTTCTTC. Translating it yields CASSPSPGGTYNEQFF.